The 9 T cell receptor beta chains listed next were all sequenced from one sample in a study of OX40 agonist ivuxolimab in advanced cancers. Sequenced by immunoSEQ multiplex PCR; TCRdb stores in-frame clones only, minus some. The data show roughly 70,000 clones, with approximately 80% seen just once and about 1.1% held by the top ten. This specimen was CD4+ or CD8+ T cells sorted from blood, taken in a trial of the OX40 agonist ivuxolimab. Receptors were obtained from an adult with an advanced solid tumor such as melanoma, head and neck, liver or kidney cancer.

This clone was picked up a small number of times. This sequence joins TRBV30 and TRBJ1-1; a weak D match, TRBD1 (5 bases). The V end was cut by 4 bases, the J end by 2 bases, with 8 bases between. From germline, CDR1 is GTSNPN and CDR2 SVGIG (reference sequence). The CDR3 sequence is 12 residues long. CDR3: CAWIRGNTEAFF. The CDR3 nucleotides are TGTGCCTGGATTAGGGGTAACACTGAAGCTTTCTTT.

The chain has TRBV7-8 and TRBJ2-1; TRBD2 matches 7 bases. Germline CDR1 is SGHVS and CDR2 is FQNEAQ. This CDR3 contains 15 residues. With 5 bases clipped from V and 0 bases from J, the junction kept 4 bases outside the gene matches. The CDR3 here is CASSPAGTSYNEQFF. In DNA form, the CDR3 reads TGTGCCAGCAGCCCAGCGGGGACCTCCTACAATGAGCAGTTCTTC.

This clone was counted a few times. This rearrangement joins TRBV11-2 to TRBJ2-1, with TRBD2 matching 15 bases. This CDR3 comprises 19 residues. The germline V gene encodes CDR1 SGHAT and CDR2 FQNNGV. J lost 15 bases, V lost 1 base, and 19 bases had no gene match. The CDR3 region has the DNA TGTGCCAGCAGCTTAGTGCGCACCCAGCCCGGGACTAGCGGGGGGTACCTGTTCTTC. It encodes CASSLVRTQPGTSGGYLFF.

The chain links TRBV7-8 to TRBJ2-5; possible D gene TRBD1, 5 bases. The CDR3 loop spans 16 amino acids. CDR1 SGHVS and CDR2 FQNEAQ come from the germline V gene. The V gene lost 5 bases and the J gene lost 2 bases, with 18 bases spanning the gap. CDR3 bases: TGTGCCAGCAGCCTTAGACAGTTCGGCTTACAAGAGACCCAGTACTTC. It encodes CASSLRQFGLQETQYF.

The rearrangement joins TRBV19 to TRBJ1-2, with D possibly TRBD1 on 5 matching bases. V dropped 5 bases and J dropped 8 bases, with 18 bases sitting between them. Germline CDR1 is LNHDA and CDR2 is SQIVND (reference sequence). This CDR3 has 14 amino acids. CDR3 region: CASSPTRQTGGYTF. For the CDR3, the DNA is TGTGCCAGTAGTCCGACCCGACAGACCGGGGGCTACACCTTC.

V is TRBV4-2 and J is TRBJ1-5, with D hard to call. V was shortened by 0 bases and J by 2 bases, with 14 bases between the two germline ends. Germline V CDR1 and CDR2: LGHNA, YNFKEQ. The CDR3 runs to 17 residues. In nucleotides, the CDR3 is TGTGCCAGCAGCCAAGACCCAGGCTCGGGAGGCAATCAGCCCCAGCATTTT. Translation gives CASSQDPGSGGNQPQHF.

The chain couples TRBV7-9 to TRBJ2-2; D gene ambiguous. The CDR3 extends over 14 amino acids. The ends were cut back, 1 base at V and 1 base at J, with 4 bases in the middle. CDR1 is SEHNR and CDR2 is FQNEAQ in the germline V gene (reference sequence). In DNA, the CDR3 is TGTGCCAGCAGCTTAGTACGGAACACCGGGGAGCTGTTTTTT. Translating gives CASSLVRNTGELFF.

The rearrangement joins TRBV7-9 to TRBJ1-6; TRBD1 agrees at 9 bases. Trimming cost V 5 bases and J 10 bases; bases outside gene matches: 6. This CDR3 region has 14 residues. Per germline, CDR1 SEHNR and CDR2 FQNEAQ (reference sequence). CDR3 sequence reads: CASSPGTGKSPLHF. The CDR3 DNA reads as TGTGCCAGCAGCCCTGGGACAGGGAAGTCACCCCTCCACTTT.

J is TRBJ2-7 and V is TRBV5-4; TRBD1 aligns across 11 bases. The germline gives CDR1 SGHNT, CDR2 YYREEE (reference sequence). CDR3 length equals 15 residues. The junction had 4 bases not matched to a gene; V was cut back by 4 bases and J by 1 base. The CDR3 sequence: CASSGQGAASYEQYF. CDR3 DNA: TGTGCCAGCAGCGGACAGGGGGCCGCGTCCTACGAGCAGTACTTC.